Listed below are T cell receptor beta chains from one sample, sequenced in a study of T cell responses to AZD1222 COVID-19 vaccine. Only in-frame clones appear in the TCRdb table, and some are missing; sequencing was by immunoSEQ multiplex PCR. The sample shows roughly 87,000 clones, 75% to 90% of them seen only once. Sequencing was performed on peripheral blood, taken 28 days after the second AZD1222 dose. The receptors were sampled from an adult who received the AZD1222 COVID-19 vaccine. Both conserved end residues are part of each CDR3. A D gene is named only where the DNA matches it firmly. Some rows have no size entry. The others give once, few or many, or a class for an expanded clone.

V	J	size	D	CDR3
TRBV25-1	TRBJ1-1	.	.	CASSVWEIAFF
TRBV11-2	TRBJ1-1	.	.	CASSLKGQNTEAFF
TRBV3-1/TRBV3-2	TRBJ1-1	.	TRBD1	CASSRDRVATEAFF
TRBV4-1	TRBJ1-1	.	.	CASSQGIRSGTEAFF
TRBV4-1	TRBJ1-1	.	.	CASSRSIQNTEAFF
TRBV29-1	TRBJ1-1	.	TRBD1	CSVRITGVVSTEAFF
TRBV7-5	TRBJ1-2	.	.	CVRSEKTPGQGIYGYTF
TRBV24-1	TRBJ1-2	.	.	CATSDPRQALYGYTF
TRBV7-6	TRBJ1-6	.	.	CASSLEASPDSPLHF
TRBV5-1	TRBJ2-3	.	TRBD2	CASSRLAGFTDTQYF
TRBV29-1	TRBJ1-3	.	.	CSVGVAGNTIYF
TRBV7-2	TRBJ2-1	.	.	CATHPGDNEQFF
TRBV21-1	TRBJ1-2	.	.	CASSSRPSGYTF
TRBV7-2	TRBJ2-2	.	TRBD1	CASSLARDRLNTGELFF
TRBV6-4	TRBJ2-1	.	.	CASSRQVGGNEQFF
TRBV5-1	TRBJ2-2	.	.	CASSLDGGRTGELFF
TRBV7-9	TRBJ1-2	.	.	CASSSQGFTNYGYTF
TRBV4-2	TRBJ1-2	once	.	CASSQGTVKGYTF
TRBV5-6	TRBJ2-7	.	TRBD1	CASSLITGTGNYEQYF
TRBV6-5	TRBJ1-2	once	.	CARTIERTYGYTF
TRBV12-5	TRBJ1-5	once	.	CASGGLLGQPQHF
TRBV3-1/TRBV3-2	TRBJ2-2	.	.	CASSQVRQANTGELFF